This TCR beta chain was recorded in a study of shared clonotypes between healthy human individuals. For the study at large: Three CD4 naive, three CD4 memory, two CD8 naive and one CD8 memory plate were used per donor.

This clone came up a few times. Distinct nucleotide sequences in the sample also encode this CDR3. TCRdb keeps only in-frame clones here, not all; method: immunoSEQ multiplex PCR. Of around 1.5 million clones listed, 95% to 99% are singletons. From germline, CDR1 is MGHRA and CDR2 YSYEKL. The CDR3 contains 11 residues. V was clipped by 6 bases and J by 5 bases, with 5 bases between them. It was into CD45RA+ naive and CD45RA-negative memory subsets that the CD4+ cells were split. The sequence was collected from a man aged 25 to 40 in good health. The gene calls are TRBV4-1 and TRBJ2-1; D is unclear. What was sequenced was naive CD4+ T cells sorted from blood. Regarding subset: CD45RA+ positively selected. This CDR3 is CASSRNNEQFF. For the CDR3, the DNA is TGCGCCAGCAGTCGGAACAATGAGCAGTTCTTC.